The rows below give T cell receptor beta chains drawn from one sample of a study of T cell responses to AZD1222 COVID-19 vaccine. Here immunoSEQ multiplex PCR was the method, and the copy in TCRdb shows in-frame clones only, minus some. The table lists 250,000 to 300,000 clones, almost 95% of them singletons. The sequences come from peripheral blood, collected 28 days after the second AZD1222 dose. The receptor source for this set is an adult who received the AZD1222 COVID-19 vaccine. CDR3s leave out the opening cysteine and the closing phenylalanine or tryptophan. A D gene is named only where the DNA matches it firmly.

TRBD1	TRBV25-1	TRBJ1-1	ASTGSGGNEAF
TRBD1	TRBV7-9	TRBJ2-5	ASSLPGTGVQETQY
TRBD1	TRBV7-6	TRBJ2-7	ASSWSRDRGSYEQY
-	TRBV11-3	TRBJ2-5	ASSFGQGETQY
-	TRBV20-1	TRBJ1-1	SARGRVF
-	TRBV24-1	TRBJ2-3	ATSVGGPRTDTQY
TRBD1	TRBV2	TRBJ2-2	ASTQGRTGELF
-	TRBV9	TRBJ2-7	ASSPSPAGRSYEQY
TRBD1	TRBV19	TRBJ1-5	ASMETGIFQPQH
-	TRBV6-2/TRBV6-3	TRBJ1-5	ASSYPSTGLPQH
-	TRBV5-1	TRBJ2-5	ASSLLGGGETQY
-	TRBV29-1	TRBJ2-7	SVGAAGTYEQY
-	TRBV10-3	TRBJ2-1	AISESSLLGIHNEQF
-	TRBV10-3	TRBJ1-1	AITPRRYGNTEAF
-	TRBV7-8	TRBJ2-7	ASSPLGGASYEQY
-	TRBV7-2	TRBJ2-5	ASSTTTGRPQETQY
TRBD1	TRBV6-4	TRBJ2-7	ASKGTGPPYEQY
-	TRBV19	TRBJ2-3	ASSLQGVTDTQY
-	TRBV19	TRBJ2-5	ASSIGSDSTQY
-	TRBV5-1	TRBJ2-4	ASSLEAHTSGRNIQY
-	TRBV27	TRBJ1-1	ASSLSVGHSGTEAF
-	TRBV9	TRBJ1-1	ASSPPGGVNTEAF
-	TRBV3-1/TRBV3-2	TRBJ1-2	ASSQTGSYGYT
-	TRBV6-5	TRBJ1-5	ASRGMDQPQH
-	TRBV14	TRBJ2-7	ASSGIAGRRYEQY
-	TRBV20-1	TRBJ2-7	SASRLGGSSYEQY
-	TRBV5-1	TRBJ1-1	ASSLVTGGTEAF
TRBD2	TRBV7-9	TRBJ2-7	ASSLGTSGDEQY
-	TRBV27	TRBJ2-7	ASSFGRSYEQY
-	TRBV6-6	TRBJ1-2	ASSPTDLQANYGYT
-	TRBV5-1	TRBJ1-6	ASSWDRNSPLH
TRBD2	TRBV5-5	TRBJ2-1	ASSAGTSVYNEQF
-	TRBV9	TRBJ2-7	ASSVTGANYEQY
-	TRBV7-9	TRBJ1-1	ASSSYGQTNTEAF
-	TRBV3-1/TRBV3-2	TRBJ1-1	ASSRTENTEAF
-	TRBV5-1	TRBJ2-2	ASSGIGDRVMF
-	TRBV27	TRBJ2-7	ASSLSDLYEQY
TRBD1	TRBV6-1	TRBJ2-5	ASSEGTGQETQY
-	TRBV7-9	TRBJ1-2	ASSYPDSRGYT
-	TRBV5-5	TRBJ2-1	ASSLYREQF
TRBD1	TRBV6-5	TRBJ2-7	ATGEDRGYEQY
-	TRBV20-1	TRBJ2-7	SARRGYEQY
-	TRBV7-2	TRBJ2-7	ASSPQGNYEQY
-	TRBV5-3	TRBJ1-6	ARSLIGGSRDNSPLH
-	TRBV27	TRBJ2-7	ASSLGSGYEQY
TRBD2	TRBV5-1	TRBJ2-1	ASRLGGRGHEQF
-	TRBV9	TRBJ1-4	ASSVSQGSNEKLF
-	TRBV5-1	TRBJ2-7	ASSREGSSYEQY
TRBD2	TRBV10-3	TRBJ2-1	AISGLAGGDNEQF
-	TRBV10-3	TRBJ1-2	AISHSRDGYT
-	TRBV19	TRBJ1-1	ASNSMPGRSTEAF